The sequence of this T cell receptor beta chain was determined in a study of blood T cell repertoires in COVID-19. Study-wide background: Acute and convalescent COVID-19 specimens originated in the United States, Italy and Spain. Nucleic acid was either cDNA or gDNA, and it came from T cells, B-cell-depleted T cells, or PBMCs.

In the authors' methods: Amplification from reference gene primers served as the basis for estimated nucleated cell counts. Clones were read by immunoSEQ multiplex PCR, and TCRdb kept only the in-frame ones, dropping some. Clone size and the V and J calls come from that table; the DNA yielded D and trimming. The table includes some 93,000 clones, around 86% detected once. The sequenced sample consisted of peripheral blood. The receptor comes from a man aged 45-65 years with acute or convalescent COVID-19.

The CDR3 coding sequence is TGTGCCAGTAGTATAGGCCAGCGGGAGTTGATTTACAATGAGCAGTTCTTC. This translates into CASSIGQRELIYNEQFF. The V call is TRBV19, the J call TRBJ2-1, with TRBD2 matching 8 bases. V gave up 1 base and J gave up 4 bases; unmatched junction bases: 9. The CDR3 has 17 residues. Germline V lookup: CDR1 LNHDA, CDR2 SQIVND (reference sequence).